This T cell receptor (beta chain) derives from a study of cytomegalovirus exposure and HLA in healthy donors. Study context: Findings of an earlier analysis included about 120 million unique TCR beta sequences from about 180 million T cells. Samples from HLA-typed donors yielded about 80 million unique TCRs in an early data release. Overall study findings and caveats: Reports showed the classifier diagnosing cytomegalovirus status with high specificity and sensitivity. Presence/absence analyses assumed roughly uniform sequencing depth across donors.

V lost 0 bases and J 5 bases, leaving 9 bases between the germline ends. Germline V lookup: CDR1 SGHRS, CDR2 YFSETQ. This CDR3 spans 13 amino acids. Researchers ran the PCR with 60 Vbeta and 13 Jbeta primers. Measured with immunoSEQ multiplex PCR; TCRdb has only the in-frame clones, and not every one. The data contain some 120,000 clones, 8.5% to 10% of them singletons. Worth noting for this clone: Its specificity is unknown.

The specimen was PBMCs. The source is a man aged 35 to 55 in good health and CMV-seronegative. This chain joins TRBV5-1 and TRBJ2-7; a weak D match, TRBD1 (5 bases). The CDR3 is CASSLVTDHEQYF. The CDR3 region has the DNA TGCGCCAGCAGCTTGGTGACAGACCACGAGCAGTACTTC. Together with reference TRBV5-1 and TRBJ2-7, the CDR3 gives the full variable domain: KAGVTQTPRYLIKTRGQQVTLSCSPISGHRSVSWYQQTPGQGLQFLFEYFSETQRNKGNFPGRFSGRQFSNSRSEMNVSTLELGDSALYLCASSLVTDHEQYFGPGTRLTVT.